Below, one T cell receptor beta chain is given with its context. Its specificity is unknown. This entry comes from a study of T cell repertoires in cytomegalovirus infection. Overall study: Recently described HLA-C-restricted plus well-studied HLA-B-restricted CMV epitopes were used. It was the public TCR beta signatures that indicated both CMV infection and matching HLA type. Whole-study results and caveats: HLA-C-restricted TCR beta clonotypes specific for CMV led the ex vivo response.

TCRdb fed the reads into MiXCR, producing one record per CDR3 protein. The top ten hold approximately 95% of the sample, which has 84,000 or so distinct CDR3 sequences, 45% to 50% seen once. Germline assignment: CDR1 SGHVT and CDR2 SQSDAQ. V shed 6 bases and J shed 7 bases, with 10 bases lying between them. CDR3 length: 12 residues. The J gene is TRBJ2-1, the V gene TRBV7-4, with D perhaps TRBD2 (6 bases). The sequence derives from a human donor in good health (CMV status not recorded). Some clones in this sample may be carry-over from other donors' samples. Sequenced here: CD8+ T cells from cultured PBMCs, sampled from culture after CMV antigen stimulation. The CDR3 nucleotides read TGTGCCAGCAGACGGAGCGGGAATGAGCAGTTCTTC. Translated, it gives CASRRSGNEQFF.